These 29 T cell receptor beta chains were sequenced from one sample in a study of blood T cell repertoires in COVID-19. Repertoires were generated with immunoSEQ multiplex PCR, while TCRdb's copy carries only in-frame clones and drops some. The sample comprises almost 250,000 clones, about nine tenths of which are singletons, and 1.6% rests with the top ten. Input material: peripheral blood. These TCRs come from a woman aged 55-69 years who had recovered from COVID-19.

In its sample, this clone was seen once. This chain joins TRBV10-3 and TRBJ1-6; D is uncertain. Trimming removed 0 bases from V and 6 bases from J, with 6 bases in between. Germline V gene lookup returns CDR1 ENHRY and CDR2 SYGVKD. This CDR3 has 14 residues. The CDR3 nucleotides read TGTGCCATCAGTGAGTCTACGGGTAATTCACCCCTCCACTTT. Protein sequence: CAISESTGNSPLHF.

This chain connects TRBV16 to TRBJ1-5; possibly TRBD1 for D (5 bases). Germline V gene data show CDR1 as KGHSY and CDR2 as FQNENV. The CDR3 has 16 amino acids. Trimming took 1 base from V and 6 from J, leaving 16 bases between them. The CDR3 DNA reads TGTGCCAGCAGCCAATTGGGGCAGGTAGGCGTTCAGCCCCAGCATTTT. It yields the protein CASSQLGQVGVQPQHF.

The chain has TRBV10-3 and TRBJ1-1; 9 nucleotides align to TRBD1. V was pared by 8 bases and J by 5 bases, with 12 bases of the junction left unmatched. The V gene's germline CDR1 is ENHRY and CDR2 SYGVKD. The CDR3 has 15 residues. The CDR3 loop is CAIGSRTGVGTEAFF. The CDR3 DNA sequence: TGTGCCATCGGGTCTCGGACAGGGGTTGGTACTGAAGCTTTCTTT.

The V call is TRBV3-1 (or the pseudogene TRBV3-2), the J call TRBJ2-7; D perhaps matches TRBD2 (5 bases). This CDR3 comprises 13 residues. Germline CDR1 reads LGHDT; CDR2 reads YNNKEL (reference sequence). Trimming removed 0 bases from V and 6 bases from J, with 9 bases in between. In nucleotides, the CDR3 is TGTGCCAGCAGCCAAGAATGGCGGGCCGAGCAGTACTTC. Encoded protein: CASSQEWRAEQYF.

This CDR3 is CASSPLSSYNEQFF. CDR3 DNA sequence: TGCGCCAGCAGCCCACTCTCCTCCTACAATGAGCAGTTCTTC. The V and J genes are TRBV4-1 and TRBJ2-1; the D is unclear. Trimming shortened V by 4 bases and J by 0 bases, and 7 bases separated the two germline ends. Germline-derived CDR1 and CDR2 are MGHRA and YSYEKL. The CDR3 is 14 residues long.

This sequence joins TRBV6-5 and TRBJ1-1, with 11 bases matching TRBD1. V lost 6 bases, J lost 4 bases, and 4 bases stayed unmatched. The CDR3 length is 14 residues. Germline V gene data show CDR1 as MNHEY and CDR2 as SVGAGI. Here the CDR3 reads CASRVGTGGTEAFF. The CDR3 coding sequence is TGTGCCAGCAGGGTCGGGACAGGGGGCACTGAAGCTTTCTTT.

This sequence joins TRBV21-1 and TRBJ2-5; TRBD1 was called by the table and not checked on the DNA. TRBV21-1 is an annotated pseudogene. This CDR3 is 15 amino acids long. The CDR3 DNA sequence: TGTGCCAGCAGCAAAGGTCGGGGGACAGAAGAGACCCAGTACTTC. This encodes CASSKGRGTEETQYF.

This rearrangement joins TRBV5-1 to TRBJ1-2; D call uncertain. CDR1 and CDR2 (germline): SGHRS, YFSETQ. Trimming removed 0 bases from V and 6 bases from J, with 9 bases in between. CDR3 length equals 13 residues. The CDR3 sequence is CASSLGAGHGYTF. The DNA of the CDR3 is TGCGCCAGCAGCTTGGGGGCGGGCCATGGCTACACCTTC. Together with reference TRBV5-1 and TRBJ1-2, the CDR3 gives the full variable domain: KAGVTQTPRYLIKTRGQQVTLSCSPISGHRSVSWYQQTPGQGLQFLFEYFSETQRNKGNFPGRFSGRQFSNSRSEMNVSTLELGDSALYLCASSLGAGHGYTFGSGTRLTVV.

The CDR3 loop is CAASSYNEQFF. CDR3 DNA: TGTGCCGCGAGCTCCTACAATGAGCAGTTCTTC. The chain is built from TRBV15 and TRBJ2-1; no clear D gene. Germline loops: CDR1 LNHNV, CDR2 YYDKDF (reference sequence). The CDR3 sequence is 11 residues long. V shed 11 bases and J shed 0 bases, with 5 bases lying between them.

V usage is TRBV5-6 and J usage is TRBJ1-5; 8 positions agree with TRBD1. Trimming at V came to 0 bases and at J to 2 bases, leaving 1 base not matched to a gene. Germline values: CDR1 SGHDT, CDR2 YYEEEE. The CDR3 extends over 15 amino acids. The CDR3 loop reads CASSLEGQGNQPQHF. The CDR3 nucleotides read TGTGCCAGCAGCTTGGAGGGACAGGGCAATCAGCCCCAGCATTTT. Together with reference TRBV5-6 and TRBJ1-5, the CDR3 gives the full variable domain: DAGVTQSPTHLIKTRGQQVTLRCSPKSGHDTVSWYQQALGQGPQFIFQYYEEEERQRGNFPDRFSGHQFPNYSSELNVNALLLGDSALYLCASSLEGQGNQPQHFGDGTRLSIL.

CDR3 bases: TGTGCCAGCAGCCGAATGCTAGCGGGGGCCACAGATACGCAGTATTTT. This translates into CASSRMLAGATDTQYF. The chain is built from TRBV3-1 (or the pseudogene TRBV3-2) and TRBJ2-3, with 10 bases lining up with TRBD2. This CDR3 contains 16 residues. V was clipped by 4 bases and J by 2 bases; unmatched bases: 6. Germline CDR1 and CDR2: LGHDT and YNNKEL (reference sequence).

The V and J genes are TRBV5-1 and TRBJ2-7, with 7 bases aligning to TRBD1. The CDR3 sequence is 16 residues long. CDR1 and CDR2 from the germline V gene are SGHRS and YFSETQ. J lost 0 bases, V lost 4 bases, and 10 bases had no gene match. CDR3 in amino acids: CASSVGDSQHSYEQYF. The CDR3 DNA sequence: TGCGCCAGCAGCGTCGGGGACAGTCAACACTCCTACGAGCAGTACTTC.

V gene TRBV7-2 combines with J gene TRBJ1-2, with 7 bases that match TRBD1. The V gene end was trimmed by 1 base and the J gene end by 5 bases; junction bases not matched to a gene: 7. The germline V gene encodes CDR1 SGHTA and CDR2 FQGNSA. The CDR3 is 15 amino acids. CDR3 nucleotide sequence: TGTGCCAGCAGCTTAGGTGGCGAGACAGGGTATGGCTACACCTTC. Translating it yields CASSLGGETGYGYTF.

For this clone: The sample has other DNA sequences that encode this CDR3 too. The chain is built from TRBV5-6 and TRBJ2-1, with 7 bases lining up with TRBD1. Germline V gene lookup returns CDR1 SGHDT and CDR2 YYEEEE. J gave up 6 bases and V 3 bases, and 3 bases lay outside the gene matches. The CDR3 extends over 13 amino acids. The CDR3 coding sequence is TGTGCCAGCAGCTGGGGGACAGTCAATGAGCAGTTCTTC. Translating gives CASSWGTVNEQFF.

The chain joins TRBV2 to TRBJ2-5; D is possibly TRBD2 (6 bases). The CDR3 consists of 14 residues. Trimming cost V 9 bases and J 0 bases, with 14 bases left between them. The germline V gene has CDR1 SNHLY and CDR2 FYNNEI. The CDR3: CARGVGGDQETQYF. CDR3 DNA: TGTGCCAGGGGTGTCGGGGGAGACCAAGAGACCCAGTACTTC.

This rearrangement joins TRBV27 to TRBJ2-2, with 7 bases aligning to TRBD1. V dropped 7 bases and J dropped 5; count of bases not matched to a gene: 10. Germline V gives CDR1 MNHEY, CDR2 SMNVEV (reference sequence). This CDR3 is built from 15 residues. Written as DNA, the CDR3 is TGTGCCAGCAACGGACAGAGGACAGGTACCGGGGAGCTGTTTTTT. It is translated as CASNGQRTGTGELFF.

This clone was recorded a few times. V usage is TRBV5-6 and J usage is TRBJ2-2; TRBD1 matches 10 bases. CDR1 and CDR2 (germline): SGHDT, YYEEEE. Trimming cost V 3 bases and J 4 bases; bases outside gene matches: 3. CDR3 length: 15 residues. The CDR3 here is CASSYDRGRTGELFF. CDR3 nucleotide sequence: TGTGCCAGCAGCTACGACAGGGGGCGCACCGGGGAGCTGTTTTTT.

The chain employs TRBV7-3 and TRBJ2-2; D may be TRBD1 (6 bases). V lost 4 bases to trimming and J lost 7 bases, with 19 bases between them. The CDR3 is made up of 16 amino acids. Germline CDR1 SGHTA, CDR2 FQGTGA. The CDR3 spells CASSSPTGQPHGELFF. CDR3 in DNA: TGTGCCAGCAGCTCGCCGACGGGACAACCACACGGGGAGCTGTTTTTT.

The CDR3: CASSLGRGLEETQYF. The CDR3 nucleotides read TGCGCCAGCAGCTTGGGCAGGGGGCTGGAGGAGACCCAGTACTTC. The rearrangement joins TRBV5-1 to TRBJ2-5; 8 positions match TRBD1. The CDR3 extends over 15 amino acids. With V trimmed by 0 bases and J by 5 bases, 6 bases remained unmatched. Germline V gene lookup returns CDR1 SGHRS and CDR2 YFSETQ.

V and J are TRBV6-2 or TRBV6-3 and TRBJ1-5, with D unresolved. The CDR3 spans 14 residues. V was pared by 5 bases and J by 2 bases, with 10 bases between. In germline, CDR1 is MNHEY, CDR2 SVGEGT. The CDR3 bases are TGTGCCAGCAGTCCCCCCGGTCGCAATCAGCCCCAGCATTTT. Protein sequence: CASSPPGRNQPQHF.

This clone was seen only a few times. The chain has TRBV19 and TRBJ1-6; 10 positions agree with TRBD1. The germline gives CDR1 LNHDA, CDR2 SQIVND (reference sequence). Losses at the gene ends were 3 bases for V and 7 bases for J; bases not matched to a gene: 9. The CDR3 extends over 17 amino acids. The CDR3 DNA sequence: TGTGCCAGTAGTATTCGAGACAGGGGGCTTGGAAATTCACCCCTCCACTTT. Translation: CASSIRDRGLGNSPLHF.

The rearrangement links TRBV12-3 or TRBV12-4 to TRBJ2-7; 7 nucleotides line up with TRBD1. This CDR3 has 13 amino acids. After removal of 6 bases from V and 7 bases from J, the junction contained 9 bases not matched to a gene. The CDR3 sequence: CASSSQGLLEQYF. CDR3 DNA: TGTGCCAGCAGCTCACAGGGGCTCTTAGAGCAGTACTTC.

The rearrangement joins TRBV5-1 to TRBJ1-2; a possible D gene is TRBD1 (6 bases). Trimming left V 2 bases short and J 3 bases short, with 14 bases between. The CDR3 has 15 residues. Germline V gene data show CDR1 as SGHRS and CDR2 as YFSETQ. CDR3 bases: TGCGCCAGCAGCTTACAGGGTATTGGCGACTATGGCTACACCTTC. Protein product: CASSLQGIGDYGYTF.

This rearrangement joins TRBV18 to TRBJ1-6; D perhaps matches TRBD1 (6 bases). The CDR3 consists of 16 residues. V was cut by 3 bases and J by 5 bases, with 14 bases left in between. Germline V CDR1 and CDR2: KGHSH, LQKENI. CDR3 sequence (DNA): TGTGCCAGCTCACCCGGTATGCAGGGGAATAATTCACCCCTCCACTTT. As protein: CASSPGMQGNNSPLHF.

V is TRBV28 and J is TRBJ1-2, with D hard to call. This CDR3 contains 10 residues. Germline V gene data show CDR1 as MDHEN and CDR2 as SYDVKM. Trimming shortened V by 3 bases and J by 6 bases, and 2 bases separated the two germline ends. The CDR3 sequence is CASSFNGYTF. The CDR3 DNA reads TGTGCCAGCAGTTTTAATGGCTACACCTTC.

The V and J genes are TRBV5-1 and TRBJ2-6; unclear D gene. The CDR3 sequence is 15 residues long. V lost 4 bases to trimming and J lost 2 bases, with 10 bases between them. Germline lookup yields CDR1 SGHRS and CDR2 YFSETQ. CDR3: CASSPEAAGANVLTF. Here the CDR3 DNA reads TGCGCCAGCAGCCCTGAGGCAGCTGGGGCCAACGTCCTGACTTTC.

This sequence joins TRBV4-1 and TRBJ2-5, with D tentatively TRBD1 (5 bases). The germline gives CDR1 MGHRA, CDR2 YSYEKL. The V and J ends lost 2 bases and 9 bases respectively, with 22 bases between them. CDR3 length: 16 amino acids. CDR3: CASSQIGAAEWNSQYF. The CDR3, as DNA: TGCGCCAGCAGCCAAATAGGGGCAGCCGAATGGAATTCCCAGTACTTC.

This chain connects TRBV5-5 to TRBJ2-7, with D perhaps TRBD1 (6 bases). From germline, CDR1 is SGHKS and CDR2 YYEKEE (reference sequence). V was trimmed by 2 bases and J by 3 bases, leaving 12 bases between them. The CDR3 is 14 amino acids. DNA of the CDR3: TGTGCCAGCAGCTTCGTAGGGGGTGACTACGAGCAGTACTTC. Its protein product is CASSFVGGDYEQYF.

CDR3 sequence: CASSLSGGRYEQYF. In DNA form, the CDR3 reads TGTGCCAGCAGTTTATCAGGGGGCCGGTACGAGCAGTACTTC. The rearrangement uses TRBV27 and TRBJ2-7; 7 nucleotides match TRBD1. The J segment lost 4 bases and the V segment lost 0 bases, leaving 3 bases of the junction unmatched. The CDR3 sequence is 14 residues long. Germline-derived CDR1 and CDR2 are MNHEY and SMNVEV (reference sequence).